A single sample is the source of the 5 T cell receptor beta chains below, sequenced in a study of radiation and T cells in renal cell carcinoma. Time point given: baseline pretreatment blood. Treatment described: 15 Gy SBRT to primary tumor, nephrectomy 4 weeks later. Libraries were prepared by immunoSEQ multiplex PCR; TCRdb keeps only in-frame clonotypes and omits some of them. Altogether about 140,000 clones are present, 70% to 90% being singletons, with the ten largest covering roughly 25%. The material sequenced was blood, taken from a patient whose treatment included radiotherapy and nephrectomy. Source of these receptors: a woman aged 50 to 65 with renal cell carcinoma.

The J gene is TRBJ1-4, the V gene TRBV4-3; TRBD1 aligns across 9 bases. V trimming: 0 bases; J trimming: 7 bases; junction bases outside the gene matches: 3. Germline loops: CDR1 LGHNA, CDR2 YSLEER. The CDR3 consists of 15 residues. The CDR3 DNA is TGCGCCAGCAGCCAAGATGGGACAGGGAGTGAAAAACTGTTTTTT. Its protein is CASSQDGTGSEKLFF.

This sequence joins TRBV30 and TRBJ1-1, with a weak D call TRBD1 (6 bases). Trimming removed 2 bases at V and 4 bases at J, with 11 bases between. CDR3 length equals 13 residues. Per the germline V gene, CDR1 is GTSNPN and CDR2 is SVGIG (reference sequence). CDR3 amino acids: CAWSRGAGTEAFF. The CDR3, as DNA: TGTGCCTGGAGTCGGGGGGCTGGCACTGAAGCTTTCTTT.

This chain links TRBV5-6 with TRBJ2-2; TRBD1 matches 7 bases. Germline lookup yields CDR1 SGHDT and CDR2 YYEEEE. The CDR3 is 16 residues long. V lost 3 bases, J lost 3 bases, and 8 bases stayed unmatched. The CDR3 sequence: CASSWVGQPYTGELFF. In DNA, the CDR3 is TGTGCCAGCAGCTGGGTGGGACAGCCTTACACCGGGGAGCTGTTTTTT.

This rearrangement joins TRBV6-5 to TRBJ2-6, with D maybe TRBD2 (5 bases). The V end was cut by 6 bases, the J end by 1 base, with 10 bases between. Per the germline V gene, CDR1 is MNHEY and CDR2 is SVGAGI. This CDR3 is 15 amino acids long. CDR3 nucleotide sequence: TGTGCCAGCAGCAACGGGATTTCTGGGGCCAACGTCCTGACTTTC. Its translation is CASSNGISGANVLTF.

This chain joins TRBV4-1 and TRBJ2-5; TRBD2 matches 13 bases. This CDR3 is 16 amino acids long. The J segment lost 5 bases and the V segment lost 8 bases, leaving 11 bases of the junction unmatched. Germline CDR1 and CDR2: MGHRA and YSYEKL. CDR3 region: CASGQTSGGSRETQYF. The CDR3 nucleotides read TGCGCCAGCGGTCAGACTAGCGGGGGGTCTCGGGAGACCCAGTACTTC.